This T cell receptor (beta chain) derives from a study of identical twins. Whole-study results and caveats: Not following the same donors, the study drew its conclusions from cross-sectional statistical analysis.

A note on this clonotype: The antigen remains undetermined.

The CDR3 covers 12 residues. V lost 7 bases and J 11 bases, leaving 17 bases between the germline ends. Germline V gene sequence: CDR1 SNHLY, CDR2 FYNNEI. A universal primer site came from template switching; cDNA carried unique molecular identifiers. A single record per CDR3 protein comes from TCRdb applying MiXCR to the 5' RACE reads. The profile covers about 250,000 distinct CDR3 sequences, with over 11% appearing a single time and approximately 8.2% taken by the ten largest. Input material: memory (CD45RO+) T cells sorted from blood. This chain joins TRBV2 and TRBJ1-2; D remains unclear. This TCR derives from a woman aged 18-29 years in good health. CDR3 loop: CASKSLEERYTF. The CDR3 region has the DNA TGTGCCAGCAAGTCCCTGGAGGAGCGTTACACCTTC. Together with reference TRBV2 and TRBJ1-2, the CDR3 gives the full variable domain: EPEVTQTPSHQVTQMGQEVILRCVPISNHLYFYWYRQILGQKVEFLVSFYNNEISEKSEIFDDQFSVERPDGSNFTLKIRSTKLEDSAMYFCASKSLEERYTFGSGTRLTVV.